The T cell receptor (beta chain) under discussion was sequenced for a study of shared clonotypes between healthy human individuals (TCRdb year 2020). About the full investigation: A few men and a couple of women, aged 18 to 49 years, made up the cohort. For each donor, CD4 naive and CD4 memory were each given three plates, CD8 naive was given two plates, and CD8 memory was given one plate. To estimate repertoire size and how much clonotype sharing occurs between individuals, the study deeply sequenced the blood TCR repertoires of five healthy adults. To increase sequencing depth and limit assay-specific biases, TCR repertoire library preparation and sequencing were carried out by different laboratories using diverse techniques. Leukapheresis yielded between about 0.85 and 9 billion PBMCs per donor.

This clone came up many times. Which antigen it targets is not known. Per-nucleotide qualities are absent, and no much larger clonotype sits a single base away. Findings and caveats that apply to the study as a whole: Higher generation probabilities were observed for clonotypes shared by all four sorted-subset donors than for non-shared clonotypes. Because the study included only a small number of donors, the genetic and exposure-history diversity represented was limited. Sharing across a handful of donors was observed for about 4.8% of naive CD4, 3.5% of naive CD8, about 2.3% of memory CD4, and around 0.44% of memory CD8 clonotypes. Pairwise subsampling indicated that sequencing depth was expected to affect the degree of clonotype sharing among donors. Sampling was restricted to blood, and TCR repertoires in tissue are likely to differ from TCR repertoires in blood. Larger estimated clonotype richness was generally found for naive subsets than for memory subsets. Rarefaction of sorted-subset datasets indicated incomplete sequencing despite the large sequencing depth.

TCR CDR3 regions were amplified from genomic DNA by multiplex PCR using the deep immunoSEQ assay. Extracted genomic DNA from each cell subset was spread evenly across all wells of several immunoSEQ 96-well plates, with each plate serving as a replicate. For sorted subsets, about 200 ng genomic DNA, equal to 25,000 to 35,000 T cell genomes, was loaded into each replicate PCR. Purified libraries were measured with a Qubit 3.0 fluorometer, size-checked on a Bioanalyzer 2100, and measured again with the KAPA Library Quantification kit. Every immunoSEQ 96-well plate was sequenced on a separate single-read 150-cycle Illumina NextSeq 550 flow cell. The study's own analysis went as follows. Because the immunoSEQ output held only junctional sequences and lacked quality scores, the filtering could not match the filtering applied to full-length reads. Sequences were annotated with PyIR, a Python wrapper for IgBLAST v1.9, and V/J genes and CDR3 were assigned using IMGT germline references. Reads were filtered out if the reads had weak V/J assignments (E-value above 1e-6), no CDR3, stop codons, out-of-frame junctions, or ambiguous translated residues. V3J clonotypes were defined as sequences sharing an identical inferred V gene, J gene, and CDR3 amino acid sequence. Percentage overlap between repertoires was calculated by dividing the number of shared unique clonotypes by the size of the smaller repertoire. RTK rarefaction, the Chao1 estimator, and Recon v2.1 estimates of unobserved clonotypes were used to assess repertoire richness. Generation probabilities were computed with OLGA for all TCRbeta clonotypes obtained by the gDNA method from four donors. Here the immuneACCESS table is served through TCRdb, limited to in-frame sequences with V and J called. Missing clones are a known gap in these copies; in checked studies unresolved V genes cover under half, and the rest lacks a known reason. V, J and clone size were drawn from that table, and D and trimming were deduced from the DNA. For this sample there are about 1 million clones; more than 75% appear just once. The leading ten clones occupy more than 0.5% of the sample.

The donors were healthy, HIV-negative adults with no recently reported acute infections or vaccinations. Every donor was a Caucasian adult residing in Nashville, Tennessee, USA. CD4+ T cells were enriched by magnetic negative selection, after which naive cells were positively selected on CD45RA and the negative fraction was taken as the memory subset. Blood was collected by leukapheresis, and PBMCs were isolated by Ficoll-Histopaque density gradient centrifugation and then cryopreserved in liquid nitrogen vapor phase. Purity and quantity of every magnetically sorted T cell population were checked by analytical flow cytometry. Genomic DNA was isolated from every sorted fraction and measured by UV absorbance on a Nanodrop 2000c. From the germline V gene, CDR1 is SNHLY and CDR2 is FYNNEI. There are 13 amino acids in the CDR3, from cysteine to phenylalanine inclusive. Only the CDR3 DNA stays, 39 bases, in frame from base 1. Cut back by 7 bases and 5 bases, the V and J ends lie 14 bases apart.

The TCR originated in a man aged 18 to 30 in good health. Some clones in this sample may be carry-over from other donors' samples. Material for sequencing was memory CD4+ T cells from PBMCs. The label giving this sample's cell subset or site can be read as: CD45RA-negative fraction. The rearrangement joined TRBV2 to TRBJ1-1, with no confidently assigned D gene. Read as DNA, the sequence is TGTGCCAGCACACACCCCCGTTCGACTGAAGCTTTCTTT. Translation gives CASTHPRSTEAFF.